These 16 T cell receptor beta chains originate from one sample sequenced in a study of shared clonotypes between healthy human individuals. Some clones are missing from TCRdb's copy, which holds only in-frame ones; the method was immunoSEQ multiplex PCR. The sample holds about 2.4 million clones, roughly 93% seen once. The sample was naive CD4+ T cells from PBMCs. As for subset: CD45RA+ positively selected. Receptors were obtained from a man between 18 and 29 years old in good health. Some clones in this sample may be carry-over from other donors' samples.

The J gene is TRBJ1-5, the V gene TRBV27; D is unclear. This CDR3 is 15 amino acids long. The ends were cut back, 3 bases at V and 0 bases at J, with 9 bases in the middle. Per germline, CDR1 MNHEY and CDR2 SMNVEV (reference sequence). The CDR3 here is CASSFRPASNQPQHF. The CDR3, as DNA: TGTGCCAGCAGTTTTCGGCCAGCTAGCAATCAGCCCCAGCATTTT.

V is TRBV5-4 and J is TRBJ1-2, with D possibly matching TRBD1 (6 bases). The CDR3 runs 16 residues. V lost 0 bases to trimming and J lost 2 bases, with 14 bases between them. The V gene's germline CDR1 is SGHNT and CDR2 YYREEE (reference sequence). The CDR3 bases are TGTGCCAGCAGCTTGGGAGCCCCAACAGGGAACTATGGCTACACCTTC. It yields the protein CASSLGAPTGNYGYTF.

The gene calls are TRBV7-2 and TRBJ2-5; the D is unclear. The CDR3 extends over 13 amino acids. Germline CDR1 reads SGHTA; CDR2 reads FQGNSA. Trimming removed 4 bases at V and 1 base at J, with 7 bases between. In DNA form, the CDR3 reads TGTGCCAGCAGCTCTAGAATCCAAGAGACCCAGTACTTC. This encodes CASSSRIQETQYF.

This chain joins TRBV18 and TRBJ1-1, with D possibly being TRBD1 (6 bases). CDR1 and CDR2 (germline): KGHSH, LQKENI. This CDR3 comprises 15 residues. Trimming took 3 bases from V and 1 from J, leaving 12 bases between them. CDR3 sequence (DNA): TGTGCCAGCTCACCCGTAGGGGGTGGGAACACTGAAGCTTTCTTT. Protein product: CASSPVGGGNTEAFF. The variable domain in full, with the rest retrieved from reference TRBV18 and TRBJ1-1, is NAGVMQNPRHLVRRRGQEARLRCSPMKGHSHVYWYRQLPEEGLKFMVYLQKENIIDESGMPKERFSAEFPKEGPSILRIQQVVRGDSAAYFCASSPVGGGNTEAFFGQGTRLTVV.

V is TRBV27 and J is TRBJ2-1; TRBD1 aligns across 8 bases. The CDR3 runs 14 residues. Germline V gene lookup returns CDR1 MNHEY and CDR2 SMNVEV (reference sequence). The trim removed 0 bases at V and 12 bases at J, leaving 7 bases unmatched. CDR3 DNA: TGTGCCAGCAGTTTATCCCTATCTACAGGGGGGCAGTTCTTC. It encodes CASSLSLSTGGQFF.

The genes are TRBV6-4 and TRBJ2-7; 11 bases line up with TRBD2. After removal of 2 bases from V and 6 bases from J, the junction contained 9 bases not matched to a gene. The CDR3 is made up of 16 amino acids. The germline V gene encodes CDR1 MRHNA and CDR2 SNTAGT. The CDR3 nucleotides read TGTGCCAGCAGTGACGGGAATTGGGGACTAGCGGCCGAGCAGTACTTC. Its translation: CASSDGNWGLAAEQYF.

The V gene is TRBV5-8, the J gene TRBJ2-1, with 9 bases matching TRBD2. CDR1 is SGHTS and CDR2 is YDEGEE in the germline V gene. The CDR3 consists of 15 residues. The ends lost 3 bases at V and 1 base at J; junction bases unmatched: 2. CDR3 residues: CASSSSGRSYNEQFF. CDR3 in DNA: TGTGCCAGCAGCTCCAGCGGGAGGTCCTACAATGAGCAGTTCTTC. Full variable domain (remainder filled in from reference TRBV5-8 and TRBJ2-1): EAGVTQSPTHLIKTRGQQATLRCSPISGHTSVYWYQQALGLGLQFLLWYDEGEERNRGNFPPRFSGRQFPNYSSELNVNALELEDSALYLCASSSSGRSYNEQFFGPGTRLTVL.

This clone was recorded once. V gene TRBV28 combines with J gene TRBJ2-3; 9 bases fit TRBD2. Looked up from germline, CDR1 is MDHEN and CDR2 is SYDVKM. The junction had 2 bases not matched to a gene; V was cut back by 3 bases and J by 1 base. The CDR3 runs to 15 residues. In DNA, the CDR3 is TGTGCCAGCAGTTTTTGGACTAGCGGCACAGATACGCAGTATTTT. Its protein product is CASSFWTSGTDTQYF.

The chain joins TRBV7-9 to TRBJ2-2; no clear D. This CDR3 has 13 residues. With 1 base removed from V and 6 bases from J, the gap between germline ends came to 6 bases. Germline V gene data show CDR1 as SEHNR and CDR2 as FQNEAQ (reference sequence). The CDR3 DNA reads TGTGCCAGCAGCTTAGTGGTTTCCGGGGAGCTGTTTTTT. This codes for CASSLVVSGELFF.

The rearrangement links TRBV2 to TRBJ2-1; 11 nucleotides agree with TRBD2. The J segment lost 2 bases and the V segment lost 7 bases, leaving 4 bases of the junction unmatched. The germline CDR1 and CDR2 sequences are SNHLY and FYNNEI. The CDR3 has 15 residues. This CDR3 is CASTPTSGAYNEQFF. Written as DNA, the CDR3 is TGTGCCAGCACCCCGACTAGCGGGGCCTACAATGAGCAGTTCTTC.

The chain uses TRBV5-1 and TRBJ2-7; 11 bases fit TRBD1. This CDR3 comprises 13 residues. J lost 9 bases, V lost 3 bases, and 5 bases had no gene match. Germline CDR1 is SGHRS and CDR2 is YFSETQ. In nucleotides, the CDR3 is TGCGCCAGCAGCTCGGGACAGGGGGGTAGGCAGTACTTC. The encoded protein is CASSSGQGGRQYF.

The rearrangement uses TRBV28 and TRBJ1-1; tentatively, D is TRBD1 (5 bases). The V end lost 2 bases, the J end lost 4 bases, and 14 bases lay between the germline ends. This CDR3 is 15 amino acids long. Germline loops: CDR1 MDHEN, CDR2 SYDVKM. The CDR3 DNA follows: TGTGCCAGCAGTTTAATCCGGGGGGAGGGCACTGAAGCTTTCTTT. Its protein product is CASSLIRGEGTEAFF.

The rearrangement joins TRBV25-1 to TRBJ2-2; 7 nucleotides align to TRBD2. V was pared by 4 bases and J by 0 bases, with 11 bases of the junction left unmatched. Germline loops: CDR1 MGHDK, CDR2 SYGVNS. The CDR3 extends over 18 amino acids. The CDR3 loop reads CASSGLAAVWANTGELFF. CDR3 nucleotides: TGTGCCAGCAGTGGACTAGCTGCCGTGTGGGCGAACACCGGGGAGCTGTTTTTT.

The chain links TRBV28 to TRBJ1-2, with D maybe TRBD1 (5 bases). The CDR3 runs 14 residues. The V and J ends lost 8 bases and 0 bases respectively, with 13 bases between them. Germline assignment: CDR1 MDHEN and CDR2 SYDVKM. CDR3 protein: CASAEGRTNYGYTF. CDR3 sequence (DNA): TGTGCCAGCGCGGAGGGGCGCACTAACTATGGCTACACCTTC.

CDR3 in amino acids: CATGSHGGYNEQFF. The CDR3 nucleotides are TGTGCCACCGGAAGTCACGGGGGCTACAATGAGCAGTTCTTC. The chain is built from TRBV10-3 and TRBJ2-1; possibly TRBD2 for D (6 bases). V was shortened by 10 bases and J by 3 bases, with 16 bases between the two germline ends. The CDR3 has 14 residues. The germline V gene has CDR1 ENHRY and CDR2 SYGVKD.

This clone was seen a single time. The rearrangement links TRBV21-1 to TRBJ1-2; no DNA check was done on the table's D call, TRBD1. TRBV21-1 is listed as a pseudogene. The CDR3 spans 16 residues. In DNA, the CDR3 is TGTGCCAGCAGACCCCCCCGTCCGGGACAGTCCTATGGCTACACCTTC. It yields the protein CASRPPRPGQSYGYTF.